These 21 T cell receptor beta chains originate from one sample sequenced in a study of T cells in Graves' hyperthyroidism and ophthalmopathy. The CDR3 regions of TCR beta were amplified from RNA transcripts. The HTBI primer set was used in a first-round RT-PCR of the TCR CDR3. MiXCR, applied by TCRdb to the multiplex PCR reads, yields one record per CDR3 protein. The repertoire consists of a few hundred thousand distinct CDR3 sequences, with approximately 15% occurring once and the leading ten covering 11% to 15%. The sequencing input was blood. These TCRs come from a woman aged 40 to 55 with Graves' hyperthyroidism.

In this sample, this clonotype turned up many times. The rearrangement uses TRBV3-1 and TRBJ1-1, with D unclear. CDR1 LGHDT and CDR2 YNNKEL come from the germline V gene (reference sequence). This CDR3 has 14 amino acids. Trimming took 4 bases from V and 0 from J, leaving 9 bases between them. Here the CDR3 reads CASSRHSMNTEAFF. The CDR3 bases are TGTGCCAGCAGCCGTCATTCTATGAACACTGAAGCTTTCTTT.

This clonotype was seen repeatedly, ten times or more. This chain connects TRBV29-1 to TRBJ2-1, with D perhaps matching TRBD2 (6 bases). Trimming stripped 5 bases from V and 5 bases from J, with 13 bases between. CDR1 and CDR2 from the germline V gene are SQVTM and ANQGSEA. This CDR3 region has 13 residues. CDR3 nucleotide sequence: TGCAGCGTTTCGCTAGCGATACACAATGAGCAGTTCTTC. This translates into CSVSLAIHNEQFF.

This chain's CDR3 is CASSLAGGLVYNEQFF. The CDR3 region has the DNA TGCGCCAGCAGCTTGGCCGGCGGACTAGTCTACAATGAGCAGTTCTTC. This rearrangement joins TRBV5-1 to TRBJ2-1; TRBD2 matches at 7 bases. The junction had 6 bases not matched to a gene; V was cut back by 0 bases and J by 3 bases. Germline V gene data show CDR1 as SGHRS and CDR2 as YFSETQ. CDR3 length: 16 residues. Full variable domain (rest looked up from reference TRBV5-1 and TRBJ2-1): KAGVTQTPRYLIKTRGQQVTLSCSPISGHRSVSWYQQTPGQGLQFLFEYFSETQRNKGNFPGRFSGRQFSNSRSEMNVSTLELGDSALYLCASSLAGGLVYNEQFFGPGTRLTVL.

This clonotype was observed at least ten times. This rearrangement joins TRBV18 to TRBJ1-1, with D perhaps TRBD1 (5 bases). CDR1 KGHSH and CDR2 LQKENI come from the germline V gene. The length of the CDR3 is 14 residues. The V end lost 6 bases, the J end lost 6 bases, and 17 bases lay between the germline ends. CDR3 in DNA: TGTGCCAGCTCCCCAACCATGGGGACCCCTGAAGCTTTCTTT. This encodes CASSPTMGTPEAFF.

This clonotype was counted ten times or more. The CDR3 is CASHDRGTDTQYF. As DNA, the CDR3 is TGTGCCAGCCACGACAGGGGCACAGATACGCAGTATTTT. This sequence joins TRBV27 and TRBJ2-3; 7 nucleotides align to TRBD1. Looked up from germline, CDR1 is MNHEY and CDR2 is SMNVEV (reference sequence). Losses at the gene ends were 8 bases for V and 1 base for J; bases not matched to a gene: 3. The CDR3 is 13 residues long.

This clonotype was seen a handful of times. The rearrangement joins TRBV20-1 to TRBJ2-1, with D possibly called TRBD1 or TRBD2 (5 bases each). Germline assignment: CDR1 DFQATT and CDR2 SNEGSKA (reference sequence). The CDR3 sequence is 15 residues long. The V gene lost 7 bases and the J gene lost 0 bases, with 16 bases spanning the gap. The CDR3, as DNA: TGCAGTGTCTTGTCGAGGGGCCGCTCCTACAATGAGCAGTTCTTC. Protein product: CSVLSRGRSYNEQFF.

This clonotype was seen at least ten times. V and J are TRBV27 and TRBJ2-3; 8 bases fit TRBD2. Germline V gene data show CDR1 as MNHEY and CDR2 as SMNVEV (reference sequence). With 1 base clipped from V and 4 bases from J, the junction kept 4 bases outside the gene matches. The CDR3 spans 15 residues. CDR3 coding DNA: TGTGCCAGCAGTTTATACAGCGGGAGCCCAGATACGCAGTATTTT. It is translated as CASSLYSGSPDTQYF.

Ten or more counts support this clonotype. CDR3 loop: CASSSTTGTASSPLHF. CDR3 nucleotide sequence: TGTGCCAGCAGTTCCACAACCGGGACAGCGAGTTCACCCCTCCACTTT. The gene calls are TRBV6-2 or TRBV6-3 and TRBJ1-6, with TRBD1 identical over 7 bases. The J segment lost 9 bases and the V segment lost 4 bases, leaving 12 bases of the junction unmatched. This CDR3 contains 16 residues. Germline CDR1 reads MNHEY; CDR2 reads SVGEGT.

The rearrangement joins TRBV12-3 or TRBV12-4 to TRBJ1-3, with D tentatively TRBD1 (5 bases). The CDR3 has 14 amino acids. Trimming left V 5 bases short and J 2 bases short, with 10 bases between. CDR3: CASSLREAGNTIYF. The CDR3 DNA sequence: TGTGCCAGCAGTCTCAGGGAGGCTGGAAACACCATATATTTT.

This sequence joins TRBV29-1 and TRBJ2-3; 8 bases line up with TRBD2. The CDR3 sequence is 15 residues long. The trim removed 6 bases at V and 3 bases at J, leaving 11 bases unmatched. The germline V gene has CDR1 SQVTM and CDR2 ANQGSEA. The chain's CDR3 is CSVRGPGGPTDTQYF. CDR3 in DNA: TGCAGCGTGCGGGGCCCGGGAGGGCCGACAGATACGCAGTATTTT.

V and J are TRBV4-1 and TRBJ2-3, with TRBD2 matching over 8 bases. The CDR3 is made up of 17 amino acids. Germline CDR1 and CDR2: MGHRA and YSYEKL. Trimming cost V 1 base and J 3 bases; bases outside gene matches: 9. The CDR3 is CASSQGAGGGRTDTQYF. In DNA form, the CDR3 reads TGCGCCAGCAGCCAAGGGGCGGGTGGCGGGAGGACAGATACGCAGTATTTT.

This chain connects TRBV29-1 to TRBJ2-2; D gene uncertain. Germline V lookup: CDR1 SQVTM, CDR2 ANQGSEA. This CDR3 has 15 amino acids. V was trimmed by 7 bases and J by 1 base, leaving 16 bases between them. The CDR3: CSAAKTSGNTGELFF. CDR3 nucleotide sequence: TGCAGCGCCGCCAAGACGTCAGGGAACACCGGGGAGCTGTTTTTT.

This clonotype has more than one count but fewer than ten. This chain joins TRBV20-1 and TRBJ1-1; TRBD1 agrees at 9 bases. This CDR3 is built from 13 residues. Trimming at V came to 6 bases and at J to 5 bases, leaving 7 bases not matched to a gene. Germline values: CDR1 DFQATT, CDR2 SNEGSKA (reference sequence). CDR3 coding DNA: TGCAGTGCGCCCGGGACAGGGTGGACTGAAGCTTTCTTT. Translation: CSAPGTGWTEAFF.

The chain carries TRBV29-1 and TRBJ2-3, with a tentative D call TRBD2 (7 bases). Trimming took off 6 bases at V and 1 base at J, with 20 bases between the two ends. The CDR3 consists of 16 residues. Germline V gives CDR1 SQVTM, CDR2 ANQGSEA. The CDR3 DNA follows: TGCAGCGTGGCGCCCCTTGGGGGGGCTGGCACAGATACGCAGTATTTT. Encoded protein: CSVAPLGGAGTDTQYF.

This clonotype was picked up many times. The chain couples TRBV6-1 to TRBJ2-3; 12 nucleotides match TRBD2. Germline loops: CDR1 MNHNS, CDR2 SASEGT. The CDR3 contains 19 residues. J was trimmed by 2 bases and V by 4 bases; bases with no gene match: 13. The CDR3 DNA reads TGTGCCAGCAGTGGCAGATTCAATGGACTAGCGGGAAACACAGATACGCAGTATTTT. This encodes CASSGRFNGLAGNTDTQYF.

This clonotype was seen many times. The CDR3 spells CAISESWGLRGYTF. In DNA, the CDR3 is TGTGCCATCAGTGAGTCCTGGGGCCTCCGTGGCTACACCTTC. J is TRBJ1-2 and V is TRBV10-3, with D perhaps TRBD1 (5 bases). The CDR3 totals 14 residues. Germline CDR1 ENHRY, CDR2 SYGVKD. Trimming removed 0 bases at V and 7 bases at J, with 12 bases between.

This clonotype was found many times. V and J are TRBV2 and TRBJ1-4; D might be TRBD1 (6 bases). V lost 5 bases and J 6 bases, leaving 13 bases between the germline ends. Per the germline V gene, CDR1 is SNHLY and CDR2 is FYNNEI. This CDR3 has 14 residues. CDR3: CASSSRGRDEKLFF. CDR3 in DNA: TGTGCCAGCAGTAGTCGGGGGCGTGATGAAAAACTGTTTTTT.

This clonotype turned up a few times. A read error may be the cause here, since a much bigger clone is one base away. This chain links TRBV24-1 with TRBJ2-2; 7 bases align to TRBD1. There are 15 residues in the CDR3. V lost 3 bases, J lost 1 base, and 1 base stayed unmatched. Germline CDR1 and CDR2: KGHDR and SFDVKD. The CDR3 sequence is CATSDNRGNTGELFF. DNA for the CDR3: TGTGCCACCAGTGATAACAGGGGGAACACCGGGGAGCTGTTTTTT.

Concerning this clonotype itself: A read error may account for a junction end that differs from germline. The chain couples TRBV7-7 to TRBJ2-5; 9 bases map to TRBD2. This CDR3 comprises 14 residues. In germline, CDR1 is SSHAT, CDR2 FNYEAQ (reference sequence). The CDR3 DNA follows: TGTGCTAGCAGCATAGCGGGAGTCCAAGAGACCCAGTACTTC. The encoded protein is CASSIAGVQETQYF.

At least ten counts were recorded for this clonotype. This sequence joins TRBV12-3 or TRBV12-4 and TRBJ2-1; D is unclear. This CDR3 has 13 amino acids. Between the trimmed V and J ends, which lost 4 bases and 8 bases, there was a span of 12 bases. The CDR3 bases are TGTGCCAGCAGTTCCCCCTCTAGGGATGAGCAGTTCTTC. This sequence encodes CASSSPSRDEQFF.

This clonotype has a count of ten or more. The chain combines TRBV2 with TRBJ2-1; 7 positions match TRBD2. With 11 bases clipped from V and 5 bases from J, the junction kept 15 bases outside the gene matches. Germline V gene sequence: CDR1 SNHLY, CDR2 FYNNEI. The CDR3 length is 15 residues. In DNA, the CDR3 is TGTGCCGGGAAGGCTCGGGGGGAGTTAGACAATGAGCAGTTCTTC. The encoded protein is CAGKARGELDNEQFF.